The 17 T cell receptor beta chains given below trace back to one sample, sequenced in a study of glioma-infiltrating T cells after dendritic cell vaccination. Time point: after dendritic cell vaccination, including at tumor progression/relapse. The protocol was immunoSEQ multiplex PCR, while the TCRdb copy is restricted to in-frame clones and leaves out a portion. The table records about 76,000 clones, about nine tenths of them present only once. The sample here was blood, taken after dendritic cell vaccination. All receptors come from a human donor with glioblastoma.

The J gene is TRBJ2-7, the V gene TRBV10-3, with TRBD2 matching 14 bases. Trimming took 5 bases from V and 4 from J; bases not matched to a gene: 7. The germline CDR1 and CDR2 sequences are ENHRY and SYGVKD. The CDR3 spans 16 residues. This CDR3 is CAISQTSGRAVYEQYF. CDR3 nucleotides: TGTGCCATCAGTCAGACTAGCGGGAGGGCCGTTTACGAGCAGTACTTC.

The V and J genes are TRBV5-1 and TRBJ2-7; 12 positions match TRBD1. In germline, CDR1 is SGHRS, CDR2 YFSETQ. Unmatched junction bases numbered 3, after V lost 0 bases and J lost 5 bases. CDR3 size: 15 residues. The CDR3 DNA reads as TGCGCCAGCAGCTTGGAGGGACAGGGGGCCCACGAGCAGTACTTC. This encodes CASSLEGQGAHEQYF.

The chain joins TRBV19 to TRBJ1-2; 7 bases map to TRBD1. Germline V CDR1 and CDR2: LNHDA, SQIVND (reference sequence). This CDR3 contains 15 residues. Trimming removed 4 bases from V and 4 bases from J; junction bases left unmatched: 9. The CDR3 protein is CASSTPQTGTYGYTF. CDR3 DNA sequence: TGTGCCAGTAGTACCCCCCAGACAGGGACCTATGGCTACACCTTC.

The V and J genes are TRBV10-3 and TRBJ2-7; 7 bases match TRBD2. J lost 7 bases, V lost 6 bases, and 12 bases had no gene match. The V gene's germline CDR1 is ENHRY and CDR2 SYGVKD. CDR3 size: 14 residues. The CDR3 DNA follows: TGTGCCATCAGCGGGGCCGGGGGGTCCACTGAGCAGTACTTC. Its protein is CAISGAGGSTEQYF.

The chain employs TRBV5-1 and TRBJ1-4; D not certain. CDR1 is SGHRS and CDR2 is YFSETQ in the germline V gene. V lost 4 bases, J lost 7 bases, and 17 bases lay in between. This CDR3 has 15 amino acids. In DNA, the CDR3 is TGCGCCAGCAGCCCTGACCCGAGCGCGGGTGAAAAACTGTTTTTT. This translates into CASSPDPSAGEKLFF.

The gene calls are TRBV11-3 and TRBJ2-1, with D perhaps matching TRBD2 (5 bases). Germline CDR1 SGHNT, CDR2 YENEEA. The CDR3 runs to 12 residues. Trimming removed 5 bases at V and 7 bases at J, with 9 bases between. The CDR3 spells CASSGRGNEQFF. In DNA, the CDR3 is TGTGCCAGCAGCGGAAGAGGGAATGAGCAGTTCTTC.

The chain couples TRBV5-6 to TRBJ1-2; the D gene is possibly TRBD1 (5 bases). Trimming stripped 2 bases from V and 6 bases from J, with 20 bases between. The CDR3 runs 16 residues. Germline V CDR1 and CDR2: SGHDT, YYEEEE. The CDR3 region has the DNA TGTGCCAGCAGCTTCTGGGGCCGCGAAGGGGTTGATGGCTACACCTTC. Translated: CASSFWGREGVDGYTF. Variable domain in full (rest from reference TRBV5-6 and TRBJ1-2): DAGVTQSPTHLIKTRGQQVTLRCSPKSGHDTVSWYQQALGQGPQFIFQYYEEEERQRGNFPDRFSGHQFPNYSSELNVNALLLGDSALYLCASSFWGREGVDGYTFGSGTRLTVV.

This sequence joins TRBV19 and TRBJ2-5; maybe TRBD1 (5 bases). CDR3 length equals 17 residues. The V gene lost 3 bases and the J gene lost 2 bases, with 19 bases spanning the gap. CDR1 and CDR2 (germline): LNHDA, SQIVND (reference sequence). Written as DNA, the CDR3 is TGTGCCAGTAGTATCTCGGTAACAGGCACCTTACAAGAGACCCAGTACTTC. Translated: CASSISVTGTLQETQYF.

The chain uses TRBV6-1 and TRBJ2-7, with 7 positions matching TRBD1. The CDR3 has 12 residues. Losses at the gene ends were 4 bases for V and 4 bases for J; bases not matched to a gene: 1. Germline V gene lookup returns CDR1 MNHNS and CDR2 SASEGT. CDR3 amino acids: CASSGQGYEQYF. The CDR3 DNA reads TGTGCCAGCAGTGGACAGGGATACGAGCAGTACTTC.

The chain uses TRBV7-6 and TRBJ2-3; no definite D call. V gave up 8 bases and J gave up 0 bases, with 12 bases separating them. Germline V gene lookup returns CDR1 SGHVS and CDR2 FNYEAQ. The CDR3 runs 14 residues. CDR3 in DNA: TGTGCCAGCCCGTTTGTATTTAGCACAGATACGCAGTATTTT. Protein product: CASPFVFSTDTQYF.

The DNA of the CDR3 is TGTGCCAGCAGCTTGGCCGGGGGTCTGCAGTACTTC. Translation gives CASSLAGGLQYF. This rearrangement joins TRBV5-4 to TRBJ2-7; D is possibly TRBD2 (6 bases). The CDR3 length is 12 residues. Trimming took 0 bases from V and 9 from J, leaving 10 bases between them. Per the germline V gene, CDR1 is SGHNT and CDR2 is YYREEE (reference sequence).

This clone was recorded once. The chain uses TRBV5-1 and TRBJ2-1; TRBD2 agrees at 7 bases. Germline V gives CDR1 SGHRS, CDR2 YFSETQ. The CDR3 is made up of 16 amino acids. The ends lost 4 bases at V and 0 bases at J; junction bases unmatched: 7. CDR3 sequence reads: CASSPTSATSYNEQFF. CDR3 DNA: TGCGCCAGCAGCCCTACTAGCGCGACCTCCTACAATGAGCAGTTCTTC. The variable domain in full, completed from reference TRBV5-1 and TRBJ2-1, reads KAGVTQTPRYLIKTRGQQVTLSCSPISGHRSVSWYQQTPGQGLQFLFEYFSETQRNKGNFPGRFSGRQFSNSRSEMNVSTLELGDSALYLCASSPTSATSYNEQFFGPGTRLTVL.

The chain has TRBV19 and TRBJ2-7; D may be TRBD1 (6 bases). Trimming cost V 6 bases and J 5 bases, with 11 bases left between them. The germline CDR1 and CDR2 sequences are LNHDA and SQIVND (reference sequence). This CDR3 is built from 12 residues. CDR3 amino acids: CASRGRGDEQYF. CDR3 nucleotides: TGTGCCAGTAGGGGCAGGGGTGACGAGCAGTACTTC.

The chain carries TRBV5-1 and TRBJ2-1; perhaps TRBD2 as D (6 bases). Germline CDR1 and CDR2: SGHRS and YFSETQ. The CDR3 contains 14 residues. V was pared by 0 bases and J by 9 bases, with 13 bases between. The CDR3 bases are TGCGCCAGCAGCTTGGGACTAGATGTTGGTGAGCAGTTCTTC. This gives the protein CASSLGLDVGEQFF.

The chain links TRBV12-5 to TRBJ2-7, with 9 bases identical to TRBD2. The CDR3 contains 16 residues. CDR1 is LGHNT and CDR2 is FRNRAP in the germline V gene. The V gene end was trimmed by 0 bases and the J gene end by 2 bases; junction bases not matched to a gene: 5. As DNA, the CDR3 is TGTGCTAGTGGTTTGGTACTAGCGGGTGTAGCCTACGAGCAGTACTTC. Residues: CASGLVLAGVAYEQYF. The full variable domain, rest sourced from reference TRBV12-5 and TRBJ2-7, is DARVTQTPRHKVTEMGQEVTMRCQPILGHNTVFWYRQTMMQGLELLAYFRNRAPLDDSGMPKDRFSAEMPDATLATLKIQPSEPRDSAVYFCASGLVLAGVAYEQYFGPGTRLTVT.

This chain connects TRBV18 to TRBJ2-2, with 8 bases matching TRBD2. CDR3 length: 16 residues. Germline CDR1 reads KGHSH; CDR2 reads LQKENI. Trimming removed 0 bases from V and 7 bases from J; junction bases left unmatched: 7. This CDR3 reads CASSPPTPREVGELFF. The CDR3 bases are TGTGCCAGCTCACCACCGACTCCGCGGGAGGTCGGGGAGCTGTTTTTT.

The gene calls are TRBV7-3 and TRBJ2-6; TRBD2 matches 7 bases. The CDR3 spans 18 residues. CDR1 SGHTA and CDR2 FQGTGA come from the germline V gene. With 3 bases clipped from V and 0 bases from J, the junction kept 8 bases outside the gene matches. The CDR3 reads CASSLMSGMSSGANVLTF. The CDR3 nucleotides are TGTGCCAGCAGCTTGATGAGCGGGATGTCCTCTGGGGCCAACGTCCTGACTTTC.